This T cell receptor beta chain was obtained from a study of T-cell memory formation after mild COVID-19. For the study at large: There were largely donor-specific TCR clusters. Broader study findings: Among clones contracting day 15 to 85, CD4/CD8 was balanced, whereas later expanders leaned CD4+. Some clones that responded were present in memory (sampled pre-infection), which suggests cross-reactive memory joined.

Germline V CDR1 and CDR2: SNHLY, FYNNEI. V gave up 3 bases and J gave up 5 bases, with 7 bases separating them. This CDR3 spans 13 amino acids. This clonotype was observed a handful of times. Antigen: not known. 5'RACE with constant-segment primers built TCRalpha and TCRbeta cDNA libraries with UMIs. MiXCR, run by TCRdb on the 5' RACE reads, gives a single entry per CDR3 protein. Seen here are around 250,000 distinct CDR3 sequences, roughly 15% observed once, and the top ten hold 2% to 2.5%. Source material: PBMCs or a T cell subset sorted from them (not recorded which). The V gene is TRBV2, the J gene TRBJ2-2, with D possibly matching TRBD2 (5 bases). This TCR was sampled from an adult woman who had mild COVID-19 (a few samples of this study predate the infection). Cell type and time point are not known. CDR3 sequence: CASSDEGTGELFF. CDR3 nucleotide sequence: TGTGCCAGCAGTGATGAGGGTACCGGGGAGCTGTTTTTT.